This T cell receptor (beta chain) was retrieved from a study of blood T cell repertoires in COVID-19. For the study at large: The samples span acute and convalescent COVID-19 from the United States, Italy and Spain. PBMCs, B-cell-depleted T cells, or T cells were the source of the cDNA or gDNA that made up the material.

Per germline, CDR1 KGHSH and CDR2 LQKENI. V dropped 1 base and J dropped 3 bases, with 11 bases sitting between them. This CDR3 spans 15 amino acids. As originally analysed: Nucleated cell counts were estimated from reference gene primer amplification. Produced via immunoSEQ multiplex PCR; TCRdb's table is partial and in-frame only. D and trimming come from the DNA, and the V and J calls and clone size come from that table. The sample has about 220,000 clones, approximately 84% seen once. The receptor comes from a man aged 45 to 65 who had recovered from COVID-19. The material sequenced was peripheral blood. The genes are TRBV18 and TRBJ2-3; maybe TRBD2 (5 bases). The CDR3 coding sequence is TGTGCCAGCTCACCACTGCCGGGGTGGACAGATACGCAGTATTTT. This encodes CASSPLPGWTDTQYF.